The 2 T cell receptor beta chains below all came from one sample that was sequenced in a study of T cells in localized non-small cell lung cancer. This table comes from immunoSEQ multiplex PCR, and its TCRdb copy is limited to in-frame clones, with some not included. Of tens of thousands of clones listed, 88% are singletons. Material: peripheral blood, obtained before any cancer treatment. The receptor source for this set is a woman aged 35 to 69 with stage I squamous cell lung carcinoma.

This chain uses TRBV30 with TRBJ1-5, with unresolved D. CDR3 size: 15 residues. The germline V and J ends were trimmed by 0 bases and 0 bases, with 9 bases remaining between them. CDR1 and CDR2 (germline): GTSNPN, SVGIG (reference sequence). The CDR3 is CAWSVVSLSNQPQHF. CDR3 in DNA: TGTGCCTGGAGTGTGGTTAGTCTTAGCAATCAGCCCCAGCATTTT.

The V call is TRBV27, the J call TRBJ1-2; D call uncertain. V dropped 0 bases and J dropped 8 bases, with 4 bases sitting between them. This CDR3 contains 11 residues. The germline V gene has CDR1 MNHEY and CDR2 SMNVEV (reference sequence). This chain's CDR3 is CASSLSGGYTF. DNA for the CDR3: TGTGCCAGCAGTTTATCGGGAGGCTACACCTTC.